The T cell receptor beta chain under discussion was sequenced for a study of cytomegalovirus exposure and HLA in healthy donors. Primers: 60 Vbeta forward and 13 Jbeta reverse. Generated by immunoSEQ multiplex PCR, the TCRdb table keeps only in-frame clones and is missing some. The sample holds roughly 100,000 clones, around four fifths seen once. Trimming took 2 bases from V and 7 from J; bases not matched to a gene: 10. The CDR3 loop spans 15 amino acids. Germline CDR1 is SGHTA and CDR2 is FQGNSA. This clone was recorded a few times. The sequence derives from a woman aged 40 to 50 in good health and CMV-seropositive. The sample comprised PBMCs. The genes are TRBV7-2 and TRBJ2-7, with 8 bases fitting TRBD2. CDR3 in amino acids: CASSLSAGGFVEQYF. CDR3 in DNA: TGTGCCAGCAGCTTATCGGCGGGGGGCTTTGTGGAGCAGTACTTC. Drawing the rest from reference TRBV7-2 and TRBJ2-7, the complete variable domain is GAGVSQSPSNKVTEKGKDVELRCDPISGHTALYWYRQSLGQGLEFLIYFQGNSAPDKSGLPSDRFSAERTGGSVSTLTIQRTQQEDSAVYLCASSLSAGGFVEQYFGPGTRLTVT.